A selection of T cell receptor beta chains follows, all from one sample in a study of blood T cell repertoires in COVID-19. The repertoire was sequenced with immunoSEQ multiplex PCR; TCRdb's copy has only in-frame clones and lacks some. Here the sample spans about 200,000 clones, 90% to 95% being singletons. Sample: peripheral blood. The receptors derive from a man aged 25 to 40 with COVID-19, enrolled during active disease. Each CDR3 is given with its conserved first and last residue. The D gene is left open where the match is weak. Some rows have no size entry. The others give once, few or many, or a class for an expanded clone.

NA TRBJ1-2 NA TRBV4-1 TGCGCCAGCAGCCCTTTTGGTCTAAACTATGGCTACACCTTC CASSPFGLNYGYTF
NA TRBJ1-5 NA TRBV10-3 TGTGCCATCAGTGAGTCGTCGGGTGGCAATCAGCCCCAGCATTTT CAISESSGGNQPQHF
NA TRBJ2-7 NA TRBV6-5 TGTGCCAGCACCCCCGGTCCCGGGTCCTACGAGCAGTACTTC CASTPGPGSYEQYF
NA TRBJ1-5 TRBD1 TRBV5-1 TGCGCCAGCAGTGTGGGGACAGGGGCGAGTGCAAATCAGCCCCAGCATTTT CASSVGTGASANQPQHF
NA TRBJ2-7 NA TRBV30 TGTGCCTGGACAGGGGGAGGTTACGAGCAGTACTTC CAWTGGGYEQYF
NA TRBJ1-2 NA TRBV3-1/TRBV3-2 TGTGCCAGCAGCCCCGGGGGGGCGGACTATGGCTACACCTTC CASSPGGADYGYTF
once TRBJ2-3 NA TRBV5-6 TGTGCCAGCAGCTTGGCCGACAGAGTCGCAGATACGCAGTATTTT CASSLADRVADTQYF
NA TRBJ1-5 NA TRBV2 TGTGCCAGCAGGGTTGACAGGCTTAGCAATCAGCCCCAGCATTTT CASRVDRLSNQPQHF
NA TRBJ1-5 NA TRBV19 TGTGCCAGTAGTATTTCGGGTTCGGTCAATCAGCCCCAGCATTTT CASSISGSVNQPQHF
once TRBJ2-5 NA TRBV6-5 TGTGCCAGCAGTATAGGGGGTCAGGAAGAGACCCAGTACTTC CASSIGGQEETQYF
NA TRBJ1-5 NA TRBV3-1/TRBV3-2 TGTGCCAGCAGCCCCTCCGGTGGCGGGCAGCCCCAGCATTTT CASSPSGGGQPQHF
once TRBJ1-2 NA TRBV19 TGTGCCAGTAGTATCCCCTCGACAGCCAACTATGGCTACACCTTC CASSIPSTANYGYTF
once TRBJ1-4 NA TRBV2 TGTGCCAGCAGGCGAGCGAGTGAAAAACTGTTTTTT CASRRASEKLFF
NA TRBJ2-7 TRBD1 TRBV3-1/TRBV3-2 TGTGCCAGCAGCCAGGCCGGGACAGGGAACGAGCAGTACTTC CASSQAGTGNEQYF
NA TRBJ2-7 NA TRBV18 TGTGCCAGCTCATCCGGGACAAACTACGAGCAGTACTTC CASSSGTNYEQYF
NA TRBJ1-1 NA TRBV6-2/TRBV6-3 TGTGCCAGCAGTTACTCCGGGGTAATGAACACTGAAGCTTTCTTT CASSYSGVMNTEAFF
NA TRBJ1-1 TRBD1 TRBV5-1 TGCGCCAGCAGGGATACAGGGGGTGGCACTGAAGCTTTCTTT CASRDTGGGTEAFF
NA TRBJ2-1 NA TRBV5-1 TGCGCCAGCAGACTGCAGGGCTACAATGAGCAGTTCTTC CASRLQGYNEQFF
once TRBJ2-1 NA TRBV7-3 TGTGCCAGCAGCTTTTATTCCTCGGGGGTCGGTGAGCAGTTCTTC CASSFYSSGVGEQFF
NA TRBJ1-2 NA TRBV4-1 TGCGCCAGCAGCCAAGATTTCGCGGGGCCCTACACCTTC CASSQDFAGPYTF
NA TRBJ2-1 TRBD1 TRBV2 TGTGCCAGCAGTGAAGGGAGGGCAGGGGGCGCGAATGAGCAGTTCTTC CASSEGRAGGANEQFF
NA TRBJ2-1 NA TRBV14 TGTGCCAGCAGCCAAGGGTCTTCTGCGCGGGGGCTCAGGGGTGAGCAGTTCTTC CASSQGSSARGLRGEQFF
NA TRBJ2-5 TRBD2 TRBV7-2 TGTGCCAGCAGCTTCGCGGGGGGAGAGACCCAGTACTTC CASSFAGGETQYF
NA TRBJ2-3 TRBD2 TRBV3-1/TRBV3-2 TGTGCCAGCAGGGGACTAGCGGGGGGAGTCGGCACAGATACGCAGTATTTT CASRGLAGGVGTDTQYF